This T cell receptor beta chain was observed in a study of T cell repertoires in cytomegalovirus infection. Study summary: Both CMV infection and a matching HLA type were indicated by public TCR beta signatures. Study-wide points: Identification of carriers of CMV plus the relevant HLA was achieved through cumulative public TCR beta family frequency. Dominant in the ex vivo response were TCR beta clonotypes restricted by HLA-C and specific for CMV.

TCRdb reprocessed the reads via MiXCR and lists one record per CDR3 protein. The sample has 200,000 to 300,000 distinct CDR3 sequences, 9% to 15% seen once. This clonotype was recorded many times. The antigen is not known. CDR1 is SGHVS and CDR2 is FQNEAQ in the germline V gene. There are 18 residues in the CDR3. The ends were cut back, 5 bases at V and 0 bases at J, with 21 bases in the middle. Sequencing input: PBMCs. The receptor was derived from a human donor in good health (CMV status not recorded). Some clones in this sample may be carry-over from other donors' samples. V gene TRBV7-8 combines with J gene TRBJ2-3; tentatively, D is TRBD2 (6 bases). CDR3 region: CASSKQIAEAASTDTQYF. The CDR3 DNA sequence: TGTGCCAGCAGCAAACAGATAGCGGAGGCGGCTAGCACAGATACGCAGTATTTT.